These T cell receptor beta chains were read from a single sample in a study of blood T cell repertoires in COVID-19. The data were produced by immunoSEQ multiplex PCR, yet TCRdb's version contains in-frame clones alone and is incomplete. The sample contains 160,000 or so clones, roughly 88% of which appear only once. The specimen was PBMCs or T cells enriched from blood (not recorded which). These receptors all come from a man in his forties or fifties who had recovered from COVID-19. The CDR3 runs from the conserved cysteine through the conserved F or W. A D gene is named only where the DNA matches it firmly. Clone size is stated in some rows and not others, as once, few, many or a class when expanded.

few . TRBJ1-4 TRBV7-3 TGTGCCAGCAGCCATTTAGAAGCAACTAATGAAAAACTGTTTTTT CASSHLEATNEKLFF
few TRBD1 TRBJ1-1 TRBV14 TGTGCCAGCAGCCCCCGACAGGGCCAGAACACTGAAGCTTTCTTT CASSPRQGQNTEAFF
. . TRBJ1-1 TRBV28 TGTGCCAGCAGTTTAACCCAAGCCCAGGGCACTGAAGCTTTCTTT CASSLTQAQGTEAFF
. TRBD2 TRBJ2-1 TRBV9 TGTGCCAGCAGCGTAGAAGTTCTAGCGGGGGGTAAGTTCTTC CASSVEVLAGGKFF
. TRBD1 TRBJ2-3 TRBV19 TGTGCCAGTACCCCCCGGGACAGGGGAAGCACAGATACGCAGTATTTT CASTPRDRGSTDTQYF
. . TRBJ2-7 TRBV5-1 TGCGCCAGCAGCTTGGACGGCTACAGCTCCTACGAGCAGTACTTC CASSLDGYSSYEQYF
. . TRBJ2-1 TRBV6-5 TGTGCCAGCAGGGGGACACTTACTTACAATGAGCAGTTCTTC CASRGTLTYNEQFF
. TRBD2 TRBJ2-7 TRBV6-6 TGTGCCAGCAGTGCCCGACTAGCGGGGGCCCCGTACGAGCAGTACTTC CASSARLAGAPYEQYF
. . TRBJ1-5 TRBV6-5 TGTGCCGGTCAGGGGATGAGCAATCAGCCCCAGCATTTT CAGQGMSNQPQHF
. . TRBJ1-6 TRBV7-2 TGTGCCAGCAGCGCGGGACGAGGTTATAATTCACCCCTCCACTTT CASSAGRGYNSPLHF
. . TRBJ1-5 TRBV10-2 TGCGCCAGCAGTCCGACAGGCAATCAGCCCCAGCATTTT CASSPTGNQPQHF
. . TRBJ1-4 TRBV7-9 TGTGCCAGCAGCTTATCAGGACTTGATCATGAAAAACTGTTTTTT CASSLSGLDHEKLFF
. TRBD1 TRBJ1-2 TRBV3-1/TRBV3-2 TGTGCCAGCAGCCAAGGACAGGGGGTGGGCTACACCTTC CASSQGQGVGYTF
. TRBD1 TRBJ2-2 TRBV2 TGTGCCAGCAGAGACAGGGGCACGAACACCGGGGAGCTGTTTTTT CASRDRGTNTGELFF
. . TRBJ1-2 TRBV5-1 TGCGCCAGCAGCTTGGAGGGTACGGGACTCCACTATGGCTACACCTTC CASSLEGTGLHYGYTF
. . TRBJ1-1 TRBV18 TGTGCCAGCTCACCTCTGACAGAGAACACTGAAGCTTTCTTT CASSPLTENTEAFF
few . TRBJ2-1 TRBV4-1 TGCGCCAGCAGCCAAGCCCCGCTAGCTAAGTACAATGAGCAGTTCTTC CASSQAPLAKYNEQFF
. . TRBJ1-6 TRBV2 TGTGCCAGCAGGGGGGAAGGAGGGTCACCCCTCCACTTT CASRGEGGSPLHF
. . TRBJ1-5 TRBV30 TGTGCCTGGACCGGGGGTCAGAGCAATCAGCCCCAGCATTTT CAWTGGQSNQPQHF
. . TRBJ2-5 TRBV5-4 TGTGCCAGCAGCTTGGTATCGACAGGAGAGACCCAGTACTTC CASSLVSTGETQYF
once . TRBJ1-2 TRBV9 TGTGCCAGCAGCACACAGGGATTAGGGCCCAACTATGGCTACACCTTC CASSTQGLGPNYGYTF
. . TRBJ1-6 TRBV19 TGTGCCAGTAGTACAGGGTCTAACTCACCCCTCCACTTT CASSTGSNSPLHF
few TRBD2 TRBJ2-1 TRBV4-1 TGCGCCAGCAGCCAAGGCCAGCGGGGGGTATACAATGAGCAGTTCTTC CASSQGQRGVYNEQFF
. TRBD1 TRBJ2-1 TRBV28 TGTGCCAGCAGTTTAATGGACAGGGGGACCTACAATGAGCAGTTCTTC CASSLMDRGTYNEQFF
once TRBD1 TRBJ1-4 TRBV2 TGTGCCAGCACCAAGCTGGACAGGGGCCAGGAAAAACTGTTTTTT CASTKLDRGQEKLFF
. . TRBJ1-5 TRBV6-2/TRBV6-3 TGTGCCAGCAGCCCCCACGTAGGGATAGGGGATCAGCCCCAGCATTTT CASSPHVGIGDQPQHF
. . TRBJ2-7 TRBV5-4 TGTGCCAGCAGTCAGGGGCTCTTGGGCTACGAGCAGTACTTC CASSQGLLGYEQYF
. TRBD1 TRBJ1-1 TRBV11-3 TGTGCCAGCAGCCTGACAGGGGGCACTGAAGCTTTCTTT CASSLTGGTEAFF
. . TRBJ1-6 TRBV6-5 TGTGCCAGCAGTACCGGGACATCAAATTCACCCCTCCACTTT CASSTGTSNSPLHF
. . TRBJ1-2 TRBV5-1 TGCGCCAGCAGCTTGTTGGCAGGCACCGACTATGGCTACACCTTC CASSLLAGTDYGYTF
few TRBD1 TRBJ1-2 TRBV5-1 TGCGCCAGCAGCGGACAGGGAAATCGCTATGGCTACACCTTC CASSGQGNRYGYTF
. . TRBJ2-3 TRBV2 TGTGCCAGCAGTGAAATCGAGTCGGATACGCAGTATTTT CASSEIESDTQYF
once . TRBJ2-6 TRBV9 TGTGCCAGCAGAGGGAGCTCTGGGGCCAACGTCCTGACTTTC CASRGSSGANVLTF
. . TRBJ2-7 TRBV6-5 TGTGCCAGCAGTTACGGTGTCAGGCGCTACGAGCAGTACTTC CASSYGVRRYEQYF
. . TRBJ1-1 TRBV15 TGTGCCACCAGCAGAGATTTGTCGATACTTGAAGCTTTCTTT CATSRDLSILEAFF
. . TRBJ1-2 TRBV5-1 TGCGCCAGCAGCTTGGGAGGTCAGGGAGGCGTCAACTATGGCTACACCTTC CASSLGGQGGVNYGYTF
. . TRBJ1-3 TRBV5-1 TGCGCCAGCAGCTTGGCGGGACTTGGAAACACCATATATTTT CASSLAGLGNTIYF
. TRBD1 TRBJ1-1 TRBV9 TGTGCCAGCAGCGTGGACAGGGGGCGGGAAGCTTTCTTT CASSVDRGREAFF
. TRBD1 TRBJ1-1 TRBV6-5 TGTGCCAGCAGTTACCAGGGACAGGGGGACGAGGCTTTCTTT CASSYQGQGDEAFF
. . TRBJ1-5 TRBV7-2 TGTGCCAGCAGTCGGGTGGCAGGGGCCCGGAATCAGCCCCAGCATTTT CASSRVAGARNQPQHF
. TRBD2 TRBJ2-1 TRBV3-1/TRBV3-2 TGTGCCAGCAGTCCCGAGCGGGGCGTCCTCTACAATGAGCAGTTCTTC CASSPERGVLYNEQFF